This TCR beta chain derives from a study of post-analysis software for immune sequencing data. cDNA libraries for TCR beta contained unique molecular identifiers. TCRdb re-called the PCR reads through MiXCR, storing one row per CDR3 protein. Of 350,000 to 450,000 distinct CDR3 sequences in the sample, approximately 37% were seen once. This clonotype was counted only a few times. The receptor comes from a girl aged 2-9 years with multiple sclerosis. Sequences were obtained from blood.

The CDR3 DNA follows: TGCAGTGCTAGCGAGGGGGGCCCCAGGAATGAGCAGTTCTTC. Residues: CSASEGGPRNEQFF. V usage is TRBV20-1 and J usage is TRBJ2-1; the D call may be TRBD1 or TRBD2 (6 bases each). The CDR3 contains 14 residues. V gave up 3 bases and J gave up 7 bases, with 16 bases separating them. The germline V gene encodes CDR1 DFQATT and CDR2 SNEGSKA (reference sequence).